The 9 T cell receptor beta chains below all came from one sample that was sequenced in a study of neoadjuvant anti-PD-1 for oral cavity cancer (dated by TCRdb to the early 2020s). Taken with the paper, the label for time point translates to: before neoadjuvant nivolumab. Receptor libraries were prepared by the immunoSEQ multiplex PCR assay. TCRdb obtained this table from immuneACCESS and retained in-frame rearrangements with V and J assigned. These tables miss some clones; where compared with another copy, unresolved V genes account for less than half of the shortfall, and the remainder is unexplained. The sample records around 17,000 clones, around 62% of which are singletons. 2% to 3% of the sample is taken by the ten largest. The material sequenced was PBMCs, taken before nivolumab (anti-PD-1) treatment. The receptors come from a person aged 40 to 85 with oral cavity squamous cell carcinoma.

The chain carries TRBV30 and TRBJ1-1; 8 bases map to TRBD1. V lost 2 bases to trimming and J lost 2 bases; unmatched junction nucleotides: 4. The CDR3 spans 14 residues. Per germline, CDR1 GTSNPN and CDR2 SVGIG (reference sequence). The CDR3 here is CAWSPQGGNTEAFF. DNA for the CDR3: TGTGCCTGGAGTCCACAGGGGGGCAACACTGAAGCTTTCTTT.

J is TRBJ2-7 and V is TRBV28, with 7 bases lining up with TRBD2. Germline values: CDR1 MDHEN, CDR2 SYDVKM. Trimming cost V 5 bases and J 3 bases; bases outside gene matches: 4. The CDR3 is 13 amino acids. CDR3 sequence (DNA): TGTGCCAGCAGTCGGGACTATTTCTACGAGCAGTACTTC. It codes for CASSRDYFYEQYF.

The rearrangement joins TRBV5-1 to TRBJ2-3; 7 bases match TRBD1. This CDR3 region has 17 residues. Germline-derived CDR1 and CDR2 are SGHRS and YFSETQ. The V gene end was trimmed by 0 bases and the J gene end by 7 bases; junction bases not matched to a gene: 14. CDR3 protein: CASSLAGTGGTVHTQYF. The CDR3 nucleotides are TGCGCCAGCAGCTTGGCCGGGACGGGTGGGACAGTACATACGCAGTATTTT.

This clone was seen only once. The CDR3: CASSLAGTNLPGKLFF. The CDR3 nucleotides are TGTGCCAGCAGCTTGGCTGGAACGAACTTGCCTGGAAAACTGTTTTTT. The rearrangement links TRBV5-4 to TRBJ1-4, with D uncertain. The CDR3 extends over 16 amino acids. Germline values: CDR1 SGHNT, CDR2 YYREEE (reference sequence). V was clipped by 0 bases and J by 10 bases, with 19 bases between them.

The chain joins TRBV19 to TRBJ2-1; 8 positions agree with TRBD2. V lost 7 bases to trimming and J lost 4 bases; unmatched junction nucleotides: 9. This CDR3 is built from 15 residues. CDR1 and CDR2 from the germline V gene are LNHDA and SQIVND (reference sequence). The CDR3 DNA follows: TGTGCCAGTACAGCATCGAGCGGGAGTTACAATGAGCAGTTCTTC. Amino acid sequence: CASTASSGSYNEQFF.

This clone was seen only once. This chain connects TRBV2 to TRBJ2-5; D might be TRBD1 (6 bases). V was pared by 0 bases and J by 2 bases, with 13 bases between. The CDR3 length is 16 residues. Per germline, CDR1 SNHLY and CDR2 FYNNEI. The CDR3 sequence is CASSEASGTFQETQYF. Here the CDR3 DNA reads TGTGCCAGCAGTGAAGCGTCAGGGACATTTCAAGAGACCCAGTACTTC.

The DNA for the CDR3 is TGCGCCACCAACTTGAACACTGAAGCTTTCTTT. This sequence encodes CATNLNTEAFF. This rearrangement joins TRBV10-2 to TRBJ1-1, with D uncertain. The CDR3 has 11 residues. Deletions cut 10 bases from V and 0 bases from J, with 6 bases between. Germline V lookup: CDR1 WSHSY, CDR2 SAAADI.

The CDR3 spells CAWRGAYEQYF. For the CDR3, the DNA is TGTGCCTGGAGAGGGGCCTACGAGCAGTACTTC. The rearrangement links TRBV30 to TRBJ2-7, with D tentatively TRBD1 (5 bases). The CDR3 extends over 11 amino acids. Germline CDR1 is GTSNPN and CDR2 is SVGIG (reference sequence). The V end was cut by 3 bases, the J end by 2 bases, with 5 bases between.

The chain joins TRBV5-1 to TRBJ2-2; TRBD1 or TRBD2 may be the D gene (5 bases each). Trimming took 4 bases from V and 0 from J, leaving 16 bases between them. Per germline, CDR1 SGHRS and CDR2 YFSETQ. This CDR3 is 17 amino acids long. The CDR3 DNA is TGCGCCAGCAGCGTAACGGGGCTGGCTTCGAACACCGGGGAGCTGTTTTTT. Translated, it gives CASSVTGLASNTGELFF.